This T cell receptor beta chain was captured in a study of blood T cell repertoires in COVID-19. The wider study: The study drew acute and convalescent COVID-19 samples from the United States, Italy and Spain.

Per the original methods: Amplifying reference gene primers gave estimates of nucleated cell counts. Repertoires were generated with immunoSEQ multiplex PCR, while TCRdb's copy carries only in-frame clones and drops some. Clonal size and the V and J genes are those of that table, whereas D and trimming came from the DNA. The table records approximately 210,000 clones, around four fifths of them present only once. The V gene lost 10 bases and the J gene lost 0 bases, with 6 bases spanning the gap. The CDR3 extends over 11 amino acids. Germline V CDR1 and CDR2: MNHEY, SVGAGI. This clonotype was sampled from a woman older than 75 with COVID-19, enrolled during active disease. This chain uses TRBV6-5 with TRBJ1-1, with D hard to call. Material for sequencing was peripheral blood. DNA of the CDR3: TGTGCCACCTCTATGAACACTGAAGCTTTCTTT. Protein sequence: CATSMNTEAFF.